These 17 T cell receptor beta chains were all obtained from the same sample, sequenced in a study of blood T cells in healthy people across ages. A J-beta primer mix and a sample-barcoded 5' primer were used in a second PCR of roughly 7 to 12 cycles. TCRdb recomputed calls from the 5' RACE reads with MiXCR, one row per CDR3 protein. The data hold about 600,000 distinct CDR3 sequences, with roughly 48% observed a single time. Material: blood. The receptors come from an older man in good health.

This chain connects TRBV6-2 or TRBV6-3 to TRBJ2-3; D uncertain. The CDR3 sequence is 17 residues long. Germline assignment: CDR1 MNHEY and CDR2 SVGEGT. Trimming cost V 2 bases and J 2 bases, with 17 bases left between them. The CDR3 reads CASSYHFRARDTDTQYF. CDR3 coding DNA: TGTGCCAGCAGTTACCACTTTCGGGCGAGAGACACAGATACGCAGTATTTT.

V gene TRBV7-2 combines with J gene TRBJ2-7; 9 bases line up with TRBD2. Looked up from germline, CDR1 is SGHTA and CDR2 is FQGNSA. CDR3 length: 16 amino acids. The trim removed 1 base at V and 1 base at J, leaving 5 bases unmatched. For the CDR3, the DNA is TGTGCCAGCAGCTTAGTTCTAGCGGGAAGGTCCTACGAGCAGTACTTC. Translated: CASSLVLAGRSYEQYF.

The genes are TRBV12-3 or TRBV12-4 and TRBJ2-7; D might be TRBD1 or TRBD2, each matching 6 bases. Trimming pared 7 bases from V and 4 bases from J, leaving 23 bases between. The CDR3 length is 16 residues. The CDR3 protein is CASTHRVGGGHYEQYF. The CDR3 DNA reads as TGTGCCAGCACCCACAGGGTCGGGGGCGGTCATTACGAGCAGTACTTC.

The chain employs TRBV7-2 and TRBJ2-3; D ambiguous. This CDR3 spans 13 amino acids. CDR1 SGHTA and CDR2 FQGNSA come from the germline V gene. Trimming left V 6 bases short and J 0 bases short, with 7 bases between. CDR3 nucleotides: TGTGCCAGCAGAAGGGTCAGCACAGATACGCAGTATTTT. The encoded protein is CASRRVSTDTQYF.

The rearrangement uses TRBV29-1 and TRBJ2-2, with D unresolved. This CDR3 comprises 12 residues. Trimming cost V 3 bases and J 1 base, with 3 bases left between them. Germline CDR1 is SQVTM and CDR2 is ANQGSEA. The CDR3 here is CSVDGNTGELFF. CDR3 sequence (DNA): TGCAGCGTTGATGGGAACACCGGGGAGCTGTTTTTT.

Details on this clonotype: This may stem from a read error, because a much larger clone lies one nucleotide away. The chain recombines TRBV7-9 with TRBJ2-1; D remains ambiguous. Judging by the DNA end, TRBJ2-7 fits better; the J call may be wrong. Per germline, CDR1 SEHNR and CDR2 FQNEAQ (reference sequence). This CDR3 contains 16 residues. The CDR3 DNA sequence: TGTGCCAGCAGCTTACACCCCAAGAGCTCCTACAATGAGCAGTACTTC. Amino acid sequence: CASSLHPKSSYNEQYF.

J is TRBJ2-5 and V is TRBV29-1; 9 bases line up with TRBD1. This CDR3 contains 14 residues. Germline assignment: CDR1 SQVTM and CDR2 ANQGSEA. The junction had 11 bases not matched to a gene; V was cut back by 7 bases and J by 5 bases. DNA for the CDR3: TGCAGCGGTGGATCCGGGACAGGGTTTGAGACCCAGTACTTC. Amino acid sequence: CSGGSGTGFETQYF. The full variable domain, rest sourced from reference TRBV29-1 and TRBJ2-5, is SAVISQKPSRDICQRGTSLTIQCQVDSQVTMMFWYRQQPGQSLTLIATANQGSEATYESGFVIDKFPISRPNLTFSTLTVSNMSPEDSSIYLCSGGSGTGFETQYFGPGTRLLVL.

This clonotype was counted only a few times. The chain employs TRBV5-1 and TRBJ1-1; D is possibly TRBD1 (5 bases). Per the germline V gene, CDR1 is SGHRS and CDR2 is YFSETQ. Trimming pared 3 bases from V and 1 base from J, leaving 10 bases between. The CDR3 runs to 14 residues. Here the CDR3 DNA reads TGCGCCAGCAGCTCAGAGGGGCAGAACACTGAAGCTTTCTTT. This codes for CASSSEGQNTEAFF.

The chain employs TRBV20-1 and TRBJ2-3; 11 bases match TRBD2. This CDR3 is built from 15 residues. Trimming at V came to 1 base and at J to 3 bases, leaving 3 bases not matched to a gene. CDR1 and CDR2 from the germline V gene are DFQATT and SNEGSKA (reference sequence). CDR3 region: CSARVAGGATDTQYF. The CDR3 DNA reads as TGCAGTGCTAGAGTAGCGGGAGGGGCGACAGATACGCAGTATTTT.

This chain links TRBV6-5 with TRBJ1-2, with 10 nucleotides matching TRBD1. V gave up 3 bases and J gave up 4 bases; unmatched junction bases: 5. The CDR3 extends over 15 amino acids. Germline CDR1 MNHEY, CDR2 SVGAGI. CDR3 in amino acids: CASSYRGQGTYGYTF. DNA for the CDR3: TGTGCCAGCAGTTATCGGGGACAGGGGACCTATGGCTACACCTTC.

The J gene is TRBJ2-4, the V gene TRBV28; the D is unclear. TRBJ2-7 matches the DNA end more closely, so the J call is doubtful. The CDR3 runs to 12 residues. Germline CDR1 and CDR2: MDHEN and SYDVKM. The CDR3: CATQTATYEQYF. The CDR3 DNA reads TGTGCCACCCAGACGGCGACCTACGAGCAGTACTTC.

The J gene is TRBJ2-1, the V gene TRBV12-3 or TRBV12-4; D is uncertain. V lost 3 bases and J lost 4, with 13 bases in between. The CDR3 sequence is 15 residues long. This chain's CDR3 is CASSFLGTQYNEQFF. CDR3 nucleotide sequence: TGTGCCAGCAGTTTTCTTGGAACTCAGTACAATGAGCAGTTCTTC.

The chain joins TRBV7-3 to TRBJ1-1, with TRBD1 identical over 7 bases. V shed 5 bases, J shed 4 bases, and the junction held 4 bases outside the gene matches. The CDR3 is made up of 13 amino acids. CDR1 SGHTA and CDR2 FQGTGA come from the germline V gene. CDR3 region: CASSTQGFTEAFF. CDR3 nucleotide sequence: TGTGCCAGCAGCACACAGGGGTTCACTGAAGCTTTCTTT.

This clonotype showed up just a few times. J is TRBJ1-2 and V is TRBV12-3 or TRBV12-4, with D uncertain. The V end lost 8 bases, the J end lost 5 bases, and 15 bases lay between the germline ends. The CDR3 is 13 residues long. This chain's CDR3 is CASGGEYLYGYTF. As DNA, the CDR3 is TGTGCCAGCGGCGGGGAATATTTGTATGGCTACACCTTC.

V is TRBV9 and J is TRBJ2-3; D is undetermined. Per the germline V gene, CDR1 is SGDLS and CDR2 is YYNGEE. The length of the CDR3 is 15 residues. The V end was cut by 0 bases, the J end by 3 bases, with 11 bases between. The CDR3 loop reads CASSVGILSTDTQYF. DNA of the CDR3: TGTGCCAGCAGCGTAGGGATTCTGAGTACAGATACGCAGTATTTT.

This clonotype came up once. The chain combines TRBV6-2 or TRBV6-3 with TRBJ2-7; D gene unclear. The germline CDR1 and CDR2 sequences are MNHEY and SVGEGT. V shed 7 bases and J shed 0 bases, with 13 bases lying between them. The CDR3 contains 14 residues. CDR3 sequence (DNA): TGTGCCAGCAACCCAGGTCAGAGCTCCTACGAGCAGTACTTC. The encoded protein is CASNPGQSSYEQYF.

There are a few counts of this clonotype. V usage is TRBV11-2 and J usage is TRBJ2-6; D perhaps matches TRBD1 (6 bases). V gave up 8 bases and J gave up 3 bases, with 11 bases separating them. CDR1 is SGHAT and CDR2 is FQNNGV in the germline V gene. This CDR3 comprises 14 residues. The CDR3 here is CASSSTGGANVLTF. The CDR3 DNA is TGTGCCAGCTCCTCGACAGGTGGGGCCAACGTCCTGACTTTC.